The 32 T cell receptor beta chains presented below share a single source sample, sequenced in a study of shared clonotypes between healthy human individuals. Here immunoSEQ multiplex PCR was the method, and the copy in TCRdb shows in-frame clones only, minus some. The sample yields some 2.3 million clones, approximately 93% seen once. The sample consisted of naive CD4+ T cells from PBMCs. The subset was: CD45RA+ positively selected. Every receptor here comes from a man aged 18 to 29 in good health. Some clones in this sample may be carry-over from other donors' samples.

This sequence joins TRBV6-6 and TRBJ1-5, with TRBD1 identical over 7 bases. CDR1 is MNHNY and CDR2 is SVGAGI in the germline V gene (reference sequence). The J segment lost 9 bases and the V segment lost 6 bases, leaving 11 bases of the junction unmatched. The CDR3 extends over 14 amino acids. For the CDR3, the DNA is TGTGCCAGCAGCTCCGGGACAGCCAGTGGGCCCCAGCATTTT. Protein: CASSSGTASGPQHF.

The V gene is TRBV18, the J gene TRBJ1-1; D gene unclear. The CDR3 is made up of 19 amino acids. V lost 3 bases to trimming and J lost 1 base, with 24 bases between them. Germline CDR1 and CDR2: KGHSH and LQKENI. CDR3 sequence: CASSPTSTAGSGGNTEAFF. DNA for the CDR3: TGTGCCAGCTCACCCACCTCAACGGCGGGGTCCGGAGGGAACACTGAAGCTTTCTTT.

The rearrangement links TRBV28 to TRBJ1-1; D ambiguous. This CDR3 is built from 18 residues. Germline-derived CDR1 and CDR2 are MDHEN and SYDVKM. The ends were cut back, 1 base at V and 0 bases at J, with 18 bases in the middle. The CDR3 DNA reads as TGTGCCAGCAGTTTATCGGGCCTCCCTGCCGCAATGAACACTGAAGCTTTCTTT. Translated, it gives CASSLSGLPAAMNTEAFF.

This chain connects TRBV27 to TRBJ2-5; D uncertain. Trimming pared 4 bases from V and 6 bases from J, leaving 15 bases between. The CDR3 has 14 amino acids. Germline V gene sequence: CDR1 MNHEY, CDR2 SMNVEV (reference sequence). The CDR3: CASSSPPHGQTQYF. CDR3 DNA: TGTGCCAGCAGTTCCCCCCCCCATGGCCAGACCCAGTACTTC.

The chain joins TRBV7-2 to TRBJ1-5; D perhaps matches TRBD1 (6 bases). CDR3 length equals 15 residues. V was trimmed by 5 bases and J by 6 bases, leaving 17 bases between them. CDR1 and CDR2 (germline): SGHTA, FQGNSA. CDR3 in amino acids: CASSPPGGRGQPQHF. The CDR3 DNA reads as TGTGCCAGCAGCCCTCCCGGGGGGCGAGGTCAGCCCCAGCATTTT.

This chain joins TRBV28 and TRBJ1-2, with D perhaps matching TRBD1 (6 bases). The CDR3 consists of 15 residues. V gave up 3 bases and J gave up 6 bases, with 17 bases separating them. From germline, CDR1 is MDHEN and CDR2 SYDVKM. The CDR3 region has the DNA TGTGCCAGCAGTTTCTGGACGGGGGGCGCAAATGGCTACACCTTC. Translated, it gives CASSFWTGGANGYTF.

V gene TRBV27 combines with J gene TRBJ2-1; possibly TRBD1 for D (5 bases). Germline values: CDR1 MNHEY, CDR2 SMNVEV (reference sequence). V gave up 2 bases and J gave up 4 bases, with 15 bases separating them. This CDR3 has 16 amino acids. Here the CDR3 reads CASSLKVWAGYNEQFF. The CDR3 DNA reads TGTGCCAGCAGTTTAAAGGTTTGGGCAGGGTACAATGAGCAGTTCTTC.

For the CDR3, the DNA is TGTGCCAGCAGTGCAGCGGGGCCCCAAGAGACCCAGTACTTC. It encodes CASSAAGPQETQYF. This chain connects TRBV28 to TRBJ2-5; TRBD2 aligns across 7 bases. The CDR3 contains 14 residues. V was clipped by 5 bases and J by 1 base; unmatched bases: 4. Germline values: CDR1 MDHEN, CDR2 SYDVKM. Complete variable domain (other parts from reference TRBV28 and TRBJ2-5): DVKVTQSSRYLVKRTGEKVFLECVQDMDHENMFWYRQDPGLGLRLIYFSYDVKMKEKGDIPEGYSVSREKKERFSLILESASTNQTSMYLCASSAAGPQETQYFGPGTRLLVL.

The rearrangement joins TRBV19 to TRBJ1-5, with D hard to call. The CDR3 runs to 17 residues. The V gene lost 3 bases and the J gene lost 0 bases, with 15 bases spanning the gap. Germline V gives CDR1 LNHDA, CDR2 SQIVND (reference sequence). The CDR3 spells CASSMARVQYSNQPQHF. The CDR3, as DNA: TGTGCCAGTAGTATGGCCCGGGTCCAATATAGCAATCAGCCCCAGCATTTT.

This chain links TRBV5-1 with TRBJ1-1, with D possibly TRBD1 on 5 matching bases. V lost 4 bases and J lost 5, with 27 bases in between. This CDR3 has 18 residues. The germline CDR1 and CDR2 sequences are SGHRS and YFSETQ. This CDR3 is CASSPIPPGSSGGTEAFF. Here the CDR3 DNA reads TGCGCCAGCAGCCCTATTCCACCCGGGAGTTCCGGGGGGACTGAAGCTTTCTTT.

The chain carries TRBV27 and TRBJ2-3; D ambiguous. CDR1 and CDR2 (germline): MNHEY, SMNVEV (reference sequence). This CDR3 is built from 15 residues. Between the trimmed V and J ends, which lost 0 bases and 2 bases, there was a span of 9 bases. CDR3 residues: CASSLSLSATDTQYF. The CDR3 DNA reads as TGTGCCAGCAGTTTATCATTGTCTGCCACAGATACGCAGTATTTT.

The V and J genes are TRBV2 and TRBJ2-7; D call uncertain. The CDR3 covers 13 residues. Trimming pared 3 bases from V and 2 bases from J, leaving 8 bases between. Per germline, CDR1 SNHLY and CDR2 FYNNEI. CDR3 sequence: CASSEVGAYEQYF. In DNA, the CDR3 is TGTGCCAGCAGTGAGGTCGGAGCCTACGAGCAGTACTTC.

The rearrangement links TRBV7-2 to TRBJ2-1; 10 nucleotides agree with TRBD2. V dropped 2 bases and J dropped 5; count of bases not matched to a gene: 3. The CDR3 has 15 amino acids. From germline, CDR1 is SGHTA and CDR2 FQGNSA. The CDR3 DNA follows: TGTGCCAGCAGCTTAAGGACTAGCGGAAACAATGAGCAGTTCTTC. Its translation is CASSLRTSGNNEQFF.

The CDR3 nucleotides are TGCGCCAGCAGCCCGACACCCCTTCAATATGGCTACACCTTC. Residues: CASSPTPLQYGYTF. This chain links TRBV23-1 with TRBJ1-2; D is unresolved. TRBV23-1 is assigned to the ORF class and has an uncertain function. V was trimmed by 6 bases and J by 5 bases, leaving 16 bases between them. The CDR3 length is 14 residues.

This clone has just one count. V and J are TRBV5-1 and TRBJ2-7, with TRBD2 matching 11 bases. The junction had 8 bases not matched to a gene; V was cut back by 4 bases and J by 5 bases. Per germline, CDR1 SGHRS and CDR2 YFSETQ. This CDR3 is built from 15 residues. The CDR3 DNA follows: TGCGCCAGCAGCCTCCTTAGCGGGAGGGCCGACGAGCAGTACTTC. It yields the protein CASSLLSGRADEQYF.

The V and J genes are TRBV5-1 and TRBJ2-1; D is tentatively TRBD1 or TRBD2 (6 bases each). The V gene lost 0 bases and the J gene lost 0 bases, with 10 bases spanning the gap. Germline loops: CDR1 SGHRS, CDR2 YFSETQ. This CDR3 spans 16 amino acids. The CDR3 region is CASSLVWGASYNEQFF. The DNA of the CDR3 is TGCGCCAGCAGCTTGGTATGGGGGGCCTCCTACAATGAGCAGTTCTTC.

The gene calls are TRBV18 and TRBJ1-1; D may be TRBD1 (6 bases). The CDR3 loop spans 13 amino acids. Germline CDR1 and CDR2: KGHSH and LQKENI. Trimming cost V 4 bases and J 4 bases, with 10 bases left between them. Here the CDR3 reads CASSQGVTTEAFF. CDR3 DNA: TGTGCCAGCTCACAGGGGGTAACCACTGAAGCTTTCTTT.

The J gene is TRBJ2-5, the V gene TRBV2; weak D call: TRBD2 (5 bases). Germline CDR1 reads SNHLY; CDR2 reads FYNNEI. The CDR3 is 14 amino acids. The V end was cut by 10 bases, the J end by 2 bases, with 17 bases between. CDR3 residues: CAIIPTGRQETQYF. In nucleotides, the CDR3 is TGTGCCATAATCCCAACGGGAAGGCAAGAGACCCAGTACTTC.

About this clone itself: A much bigger clone sits one base away, suggesting this may be a read error. The sample carries other DNA sequences with the same CDR3. The CDR3 loop reads CASSQGRNTEAFF. The CDR3 DNA reads as TGTGCCAGCAGCCAGGGCCGGAACACTGAAGCTTTCTTT. The chain employs TRBV11-3 and TRBJ1-1, with a tentative D call TRBD1 (5 bases). Trimming took 5 bases from V and 1 from J, leaving 8 bases between them. This CDR3 comprises 13 residues. CDR1 is SGHNT, CDR2 YENEEA, per germline.

The chain recombines TRBV11-3 with TRBJ2-1; 7 bases line up with TRBD2. Germline CDR1 reads SGHNT; CDR2 reads YENEEA. The CDR3 has 12 residues. The ends lost 5 bases at V and 7 bases at J; junction bases unmatched: 2. The CDR3 DNA reads TGTGCCAGCAGCCCTAGCGGAAATGAGCAGTTCTTC. It translates to CASSPSGNEQFF. The full variable domain, rest sourced from reference TRBV11-3 and TRBJ2-1, is EAGVVQSPRYKIIEKKQPVAFWCNPISGHNTLYWYLQNLGQGPELLIRYENEEAVDDSQLPKDRFSAERLKGVDSTLKIQPAELGDSAVYLCASSPSGNEQFFGPGTRLTVL.

The chain couples TRBV7-2 to TRBJ2-1; D could derive from TRBD1 or TRBD2 (5 bases each). This CDR3 contains 15 residues. Trimming left V 8 bases short and J 4 bases short, with 18 bases between. CDR1 SGHTA and CDR2 FQGNSA come from the germline V gene. CDR3 DNA sequence: TGTGCCAGCGCTCGGGACGGGACGGGATACAATGAGCAGTTCTTC. This encodes CASARDGTGYNEQFF.

The rearrangement links TRBV5-1 to TRBJ2-7, with 13 bases aligning to TRBD2. There are 15 residues in the CDR3. The ends lost 4 bases at V and 6 bases at J; junction bases unmatched: 7. Germline assignment: CDR1 SGHRS and CDR2 YFSETQ. This CDR3 is CASSTGLAGVPEQYF. The DNA of the CDR3 is TGCGCCAGCAGCACCGGACTAGCGGGAGTCCCCGAGCAGTACTTC.

A note on this clone: Other DNA sequences in the sample encode the same CDR3. The chain has TRBV7-9 and TRBJ1-5; no definite D call. Germline loops: CDR1 SEHNR, CDR2 FQNEAQ (reference sequence). V lost 2 bases and J lost 5, with 7 bases in between. The CDR3 length is 13 residues. The CDR3 here is CASSLRRDQPQHF. The CDR3 DNA sequence: TGTGCCAGCAGCTTACGGCGGGATCAGCCCCAGCATTTT.

The V gene is TRBV6-5, the J gene TRBJ1-1, with D uncertain. V lost 4 bases and J lost 1, with 13 bases in between. The CDR3 is made up of 15 amino acids. Per germline, CDR1 MNHEY and CDR2 SVGAGI. Here the CDR3 DNA reads TGTGCCAGCAGTTCCGGAGTTGGGCCGAACACTGAAGCTTTCTTT. Its protein product is CASSSGVGPNTEAFF.

The rearrangement uses TRBV11-1 and TRBJ2-2; D unresolved. The V end lost 1 base, the J end lost 5 bases, and 8 bases lay between the germline ends. This CDR3 contains 14 residues. CDR1 and CDR2 (germline): SGHAT, FQDESV (reference sequence). This CDR3 is CASSLDPQTGELFF. CDR3 sequence (DNA): TGTGCCAGCAGCTTAGACCCTCAAACCGGGGAGCTGTTTTTT.

J is TRBJ2-2 and V is TRBV7-9; the D gene could be TRBD1 or TRBD2 (5 bases each). The CDR3 has 15 residues. Trimming took off 5 bases at V and 6 bases at J, with 16 bases between the two ends. CDR1 SEHNR and CDR2 FQNEAQ come from the germline V gene (reference sequence). The CDR3: CASSLWDRFSGELFF. CDR3 DNA: TGTGCCAGCAGCCTATGGGACCGTTTCTCCGGGGAGCTGTTTTTT.

The chain joins TRBV15 to TRBJ2-5, with 8 bases lining up with TRBD2. V shed 5 bases, J shed 1 base, and the junction held 6 bases outside the gene matches. The CDR3 consists of 15 residues. CDR1 is LNHNV, CDR2 YYDKDF, per germline (reference sequence). This CDR3 reads CATSFRLAGQETQYF. CDR3 DNA sequence: TGTGCCACCAGCTTCCGTCTAGCGGGCCAAGAGACCCAGTACTTC.

This clone was detected once. The chain employs TRBV7-9 and TRBJ2-6; weak D call: TRBD1 (7 bases). The germline V and J ends were trimmed by 2 bases and 1 base, with 15 bases remaining between them. The CDR3 covers 18 residues. Germline values: CDR1 SEHNR, CDR2 FQNEAQ (reference sequence). The CDR3 spells CASSLRGQGGSGANVLTF. The CDR3 region has the DNA TGTGCCAGCAGCTTAAGGGGGCAGGGAGGTTCTGGGGCCAACGTCCTGACTTTC.

J is TRBJ2-1 and V is TRBV2; TRBD1 matches 10 bases. This CDR3 has 14 amino acids. The germline V gene encodes CDR1 SNHLY and CDR2 FYNNEI. V lost 10 bases to trimming and J lost 9 bases; unmatched junction nucleotides: 12. The CDR3 is CATSGTGVLGEQFF. CDR3 sequence (DNA): TGTGCCACTTCCGGGACAGGGGTCCTCGGTGAGCAGTTCTTC. The whole variable domain, filled in from reference TRBV2 and TRBJ2-1, reads EPEVTQTPSHQVTQMGQEVILRCVPISNHLYFYWYRQILGQKVEFLVSFYNNEISEKSEIFDDQFSVERPDGSNFTLKIRSTKLEDSAMYFCATSGTGVLGEQFFGPGTRLTVL.

This chain uses TRBV5-1 with TRBJ2-1, with D unresolved. CDR3 size: 15 residues. V lost 2 bases, J lost 2 bases, and 11 bases lay in between. The germline V gene has CDR1 SGHRS and CDR2 YFSETQ. Here the CDR3 DNA reads TGCGCCAGCAGCTTAGCCCCTGACGCCTACAATGAGCAGTTCTTC. Protein sequence: CASSLAPDAYNEQFF.

V usage is TRBV7-2 and J usage is TRBJ2-7; no clear D gene. The CDR3 is 15 amino acids. V lost 6 bases and J lost 6, with 21 bases in between. Germline V CDR1 and CDR2: SGHTA, FQGNSA. This chain's CDR3 is CASSFTRAPRSEQYF. As DNA, the CDR3 is TGTGCCAGCAGTTTTACCCGGGCTCCAAGGAGCGAGCAGTACTTC.

V is TRBV9 and J is TRBJ2-7, with a weak D call TRBD1 (6 bases). The length of the CDR3 is 14 residues. Trimming removed 1 base at V and 6 bases at J, with 14 bases between. Germline V lookup: CDR1 SGDLS, CDR2 YYNGEE. In nucleotides, the CDR3 is TGTGCCAGCAGCGTAACAGGGTCCCTAGGCGAGCAGTACTTC. Protein: CASSVTGSLGEQYF.